A selection of T cell receptor beta chains follows, all from one sample in a study of regulatory T cells in long-lasting Graves disease. TCRdb itself ran the multiplex PCR reads through MiXCR, one entry per CDR3 protein. The sample lists about 350,000 distinct CDR3 sequences; 15% to 20% were seen once. The sample was also reused in another study, on T cells in Graves' hyperthyroidism and ophthalmopathy.

Source: peripheral blood mononuclear cells (PBMCs), taken at new diagnosis, from a patient treated with antithyroid drugs. The receptor set was obtained from a woman between 18 and 29 years old with Graves disease. Both conserved end residues are part of each CDR3.

CDR3 length	V gene	J gene	CDR3 protein
17	TRBV9	TRBJ2-1	CASSVASGGASYNEQFF
12	TRBV3-1	TRBJ1-4	CASSQGNEKLFF
14	TRBV5-8	TRBJ1-1	CASSFGILNTEAFF
15	TRBV18	TRBJ2-3	CASSPRDRGQDTQYF
15	TRBV10-3	TRBJ2-2	CAISTQGAKTGELFF
16	TRBV5-6	TRBJ2-4	CASSLVSLVAKNIQYF
12	TRBV11-2	TRBJ1-1	CASSRTETEAFF
13	TRBV20-1	TRBJ2-3	CSASDTTTDTQYF
10	TRBV18	TRBJ2-7	CASSPKGQDF
15	TRBV19	TRBJ2-7	CASSIGGQGTYEQYF
15	TRBV6-2/TRBV6-3	TRBJ2-1	CASRERGGPRNEQFF
14	TRBV18	TRBJ1-1	CASSGGARNTEAFF
16	TRBV7-3	TRBJ2-1	CASSSTVVGGVNEQFF
13	TRBV30	TRBJ1-2	CAWSVILNYGYTF
15	TRBV2	TRBJ1-2	CASSSSGTGDYGYTF
11	TRBV27	TRBJ1-2	CASRGGDGYTF
16	TRBV5-1	TRBJ2-3	CASSLRSGAPTDTQYF
18	TRBV20-1	TRBJ2-4	CSARGASGGASGKNIQYF
17	TRBV6-5	TRBJ1-2	CASSYARRAGANYGYTF
11	TRBV20-1	TRBJ2-1	CSARVMHEQFF
13	TRBV7-9	TRBJ2-7	CASSLAGVAGQYF
12	TRBV30	TRBJ2-5	CAWERGMETQYF
16	TRBV7-9	TRBJ2-5	CASSPSGTRMRETQYF
16	TRBV12-3/TRBV12-4	TRBJ2-5	CASSLIGGGTAETQYF
11	TRBV6-1	TRBJ2-1	CASSSLSEQFF
15	TRBV5-4	TRBJ2-1	CASSLVSGRGNEQFF
13	TRBV27	TRBJ2-7	CASSPRGAREQYF
13	TRBV2	TRBJ2-5	CASSVGTRETQYF
11	TRBV2	TRBJ2-7	CACSPLYEQYF
14	TRBV9	TRBJ1-2	CASSDFRGYYGYTF
16	TRBV19	TRBJ2-4	CASSISTTIAKNIQYF
15	TRBV28	TRBJ1-5	CASSFRRSGSQPQHF
14	TRBV28	TRBJ2-3	CASTSSGATDTQYF
13	TRBV6-1	TRBJ1-1	CATPGQANTEAFF
17	TRBV28	TRBJ2-4	CASSLGTGTVGKNIQYF
15	TRBV4-1	TRBJ2-2	CASSQDNRNTGELFF
12	TRBV20-1	TRBJ2-5	CSPQEVGETQYF
16	TRBV6-1	TRBJ2-7	CASSGRLLAGSREQYF
13	TRBV28	TRBJ1-2	CASSHSGENGYTF
13	TRBV5-6	TRBJ1-2	CASSSTGTEYYTF
12	TRBV5-1	TRBJ1-2	CASSPERDGYTF
13	TRBV10-3	TRBJ1-2	CAIRPTGGYGYTF
15	TRBV19	TRBJ1-2	CASKADAPGLYGYTF
15	TRBV2	TRBJ2-3	CASSASEGSTDTQYF
15	TRBV18	TRBJ1-5	CASSQIDRGNQPQHF
15	TRBV7-8	TRBJ1-5	CASSPNRDRGGPQHF
16	TRBV20-1	TRBJ2-7	CSARPPGGGDNYEQYF
17	TRBV15	TRBJ2-1	CATSRDQAALGDNEQFF
15	TRBV28	TRBJ2-5	CASTPYGLAEETQYF
12	TRBV27	TRBJ2-2	CASSFGPGELFF
16	TRBV5-1	TRBJ1-2	CASSPASGGAYYGYTF
13	TRBV19	TRBJ2-2	CAPALHSTGELFF
13	TRBV11-2	TRBJ2-1	CASSLELYNERFF
15	TRBV18	TRBJ1-2	CASSPSMDRGGGYTF
18	TRBV12-3/TRBV12-4	TRBJ2-5	CASSPGLAGGVDQETQYF
14	TRBV5-1	TRBJ1-2	CASSSAPGGIVYTF
14	TRBV14	TRBJ1-1	CASSQEISGTEAFF